This is a list of T cell receptor beta chains from one sample in a study of blood T cell repertoires in COVID-19. Some clones are missing from TCRdb's copy, which holds only in-frame ones; the method was immunoSEQ multiplex PCR. The table lists roughly 170,000 clones, about 80% of them singletons. The sequenced material came from PBMCs or T cells enriched from blood (not recorded which). Every receptor here comes from a man in his fifties who had recovered from COVID-19. CDR3s include the opening cysteine and the closing phenylalanine or tryptophan.

v_call	cdr3_length	j_call	cdr3_aa
TRBV19	15	TRBJ1-2	CASSIEATGLYGYTF
TRBV4-1	16	TRBJ2-4	CASSQPGRGAKNIQYF
TRBV5-8	19	TRBJ2-7	CASSYRQGNDPLISYEQYF
TRBV7-9	15	TRBJ1-2	CASSSLRGTYDGYTF
TRBV4-1	16	TRBJ1-2	CASSQDPGGTLYGYTF
TRBV27	14	TRBJ1-2	CASSLGGANYGYTF
TRBV2	13	TRBJ2-7	CATGLPPSYEQYF
TRBV15	13	TRBJ2-1	CATSREASGEQFF
TRBV25-1	16	TRBJ2-3	CASSATSGDWTDTQYF
TRBV6-2/TRBV6-3	12	TRBJ1-5	CASSYPGQPQHF
TRBV6-5	13	TRBJ2-1	CANQGTRNNEQFF
TRBV7-2	14	TRBJ2-7	CASSWTGGPYEQYF
TRBV19	18	TRBJ1-3	CASRGPGTVGNSGNTIYF
TRBV6-5	15	TRBJ1-4	CASRPTMSTNEKLFF
TRBV3-1/TRBV3-2	15	TRBJ2-5	CASSQRAGGNRAQYF
TRBV30	13	TRBJ1-3	CAWRPPAGNTIYF
TRBV5-1	15	TRBJ2-1	CASSLAAGGYNEQFF
TRBV7-9	13	TRBJ1-1	CASSEQLNTEAFF
TRBV9	16	TRBJ2-2	CASSVGPAGATGELFF
TRBV10-2	16	TRBJ1-5	CASRAGTGVSNQPQHF
TRBV7-3	14	TRBJ1-6	CASSLTSGGSPLHF
TRBV19	14	TRBJ2-3	CASSIGRSRDTQYF
TRBV2	13	TRBJ1-5	CASRDGGNQPQHF
TRBV10-2	15	TRBJ2-4	CASSDGTVAKNIQYF
TRBV20-1	11	TRBJ1-2	CSAFLYSGYTF
TRBV19	15	TRBJ1-6	CASSPRGGFNSPLHF
TRBV6-5	16	TRBJ2-1	CASSYSMRGRDNEQFF
TRBV5-1	15	TRBJ2-1	CASSLAGQDNNEQFF
TRBV29-1	13	TRBJ1-5	CSVKETGNQPQHF